Each of the 28 T cell receptor beta chains below was sequenced from the same sample in a study of CD8 T cells in ankylosing spondylitis. For these receptors, no antigen is known. MiXCR, run by TCRdb on the 5' RACE reads, gives a single entry per CDR3 protein. The table shows around 770,000 distinct CDR3 sequences, with roughly 20% occurring only once. Study conclusions and caveats: It appeared that ankylosing spondylitis blood was characterized by a TCR beta motif of several highly homologous variants.

Input material: blood, either unsorted or a sorted T cell fraction (not recorded which). These receptor sequences come from a male donor with ankylosing spondylitis.

This rearrangement joins TRBV20-1 to TRBJ1-6; no firm D call. Germline lookup yields CDR1 DFQATT and CDR2 SNEGSKA (reference sequence). The V gene lost 0 bases and the J gene lost 7 bases, with 13 bases spanning the gap. The CDR3 extends over 15 amino acids. This chain's CDR3 is CSAREERAPNSPLHF. CDR3 DNA sequence: TGCAGTGCTAGAGAAGAACGAGCCCCCAATTCACCCCTCCACTTT.

The V and J genes are TRBV28 and TRBJ2-2, with unresolved D. Trimming pared 2 bases from V and 5 bases from J, leaving 18 bases between. Germline V CDR1 and CDR2: MDHEN, SYDVKM. The CDR3 length is 17 residues. The DNA of the CDR3 is TGTGCCAGCAGTTTAAACCCAGCTCGGGTGGGGACCGGGGAGCTGTTTTTT. This translates into CASSLNPARVGTGELFF.

This sequence joins TRBV10-3 and TRBJ2-5; the D gene is possibly TRBD2 (6 bases). This CDR3 has 12 residues. V was shortened by 8 bases and J by 1 base, with 8 bases between the two germline ends. CDR1 ENHRY and CDR2 SYGVKD come from the germline V gene. CDR3: CAIGTSQETQYF. Written as DNA, the CDR3 is TGTGCCATCGGGACTTCCCAAGAGACCCAGTACTTC.

CDR3 sequence (DNA): TGTGCCAGCGGGCGGACTAGCGTTCATGAGCAGTTCTTC. It encodes CASGRTSVHEQFF. The chain is built from TRBV12-3 or TRBV12-4 and TRBJ2-1; TRBD2 matches at 9 bases. The CDR3 is 13 amino acids. V dropped 8 bases and J dropped 8; count of bases not matched to a gene: 7.

CDR3 loop: CASSPGQKNEQFF. The DNA for the CDR3 is TGTGCCAGCTCACCGGGTCAGAAGAATGAGCAGTTCTTC. The gene calls are TRBV18 and TRBJ2-1; D not resolved. CDR1 is KGHSH, CDR2 LQKENI, per germline. V was clipped by 3 bases and J by 7 bases, with 10 bases between them. This CDR3 spans 13 amino acids.

This rearrangement joins TRBV5-1 to TRBJ2-7, with a weak D call TRBD1 (6 bases). In germline, CDR1 is SGHRS, CDR2 YFSETQ. V lost 0 bases and J 0 bases, leaving 16 bases between the germline ends. The CDR3 length is 17 residues. The CDR3 protein is CASSLEPGTRSSYEQYF. The DNA of the CDR3 is TGCGCCAGCAGCTTGGAACCCGGGACACGGAGCTCCTACGAGCAGTACTTC.

The chain links TRBV4-1 to TRBJ2-7; perhaps TRBD1 as D (5 bases). With 4 bases removed from V and 4 bases from J, the gap between germline ends came to 11 bases. Per germline, CDR1 MGHRA and CDR2 YSYEKL. The length of the CDR3 is 13 residues. CDR3 amino acids: CASSPDIPYEQYF. CDR3 nucleotide sequence: TGCGCCAGCAGCCCGGACATCCCATACGAGCAGTACTTC.

The chain couples TRBV12-3 or TRBV12-4 to TRBJ2-2; TRBD2 matches 8 bases. Trimming removed 6 bases from V and 4 bases from J; junction bases left unmatched: 13. CDR3 size: 17 residues. CDR3 coding DNA: TGTGCCAGCAGGGACTTCAGCGGGAGTGGTGGCACCGGGGAGCTGTTTTTT. As protein: CASRDFSGSGGTGELFF.

There are a few counts of this clonotype. The chain has TRBV29-1 and TRBJ2-1, with D possibly TRBD2 on 5 matching bases. The CDR3 spans 14 residues. V lost 7 bases and J 0 bases, leaving 13 bases between the germline ends. Germline CDR1 SQVTM, CDR2 ANQGSEA. The CDR3 reads CSAPQEASYNEQFF. The DNA of the CDR3 is TGCAGCGCCCCCCAGGAGGCCTCCTACAATGAGCAGTTCTTC.

The chain couples TRBV3-1 to TRBJ2-7; a weak D match, TRBD1 (8 bases). Trimming removed 4 bases from V and 2 bases from J, with 21 bases in between. Germline V gene sequence: CDR1 LGHDT, CDR2 YNNKEL (reference sequence). The CDR3 totals 17 residues. CDR3 sequence: CASSRTGGGLNTYEQYF. Written as DNA, the CDR3 is TGTGCCAGCAGCCGAACAGGGGGAGGGCTTAACACCTACGAGCAGTACTTC.

This clonotype was counted only a few times. The V call is TRBV18, the J call TRBJ2-5; no firm D call. Germline CDR1 and CDR2: KGHSH and LQKENI. Deletions cut 2 bases from V and 5 bases from J, with 6 bases between. The CDR3 runs to 12 residues. CDR3: CASSPVTETQYF. The CDR3 DNA follows: TGTGCCAGCTCACCAGTCACGGAGACCCAGTACTTC.

This clonotype appeared many times. The chain employs TRBV6-5 and TRBJ2-7; 11 bases map to TRBD1. The CDR3 is 15 residues long. V gave up 0 bases and J gave up 3 bases; unmatched junction bases: 1. The germline V gene has CDR1 MNHEY and CDR2 SVGAGI. The CDR3 protein is CASSYSGQGDYEQYF. DNA of the CDR3: TGTGCCAGCAGTTACTCGGGACAGGGGGACTACGAGCAGTACTTC.

This clonotype appeared many times. Here the CDR3 reads CASSLDRGNQPQHF. CDR3 bases: TGTGCCAGCAGCCTCGACAGGGGTAATCAGCCCCAGCATTTT. This chain links TRBV7-2 with TRBJ1-5; 8 positions match TRBD1. This CDR3 comprises 14 residues. The germline gives CDR1 SGHTA, CDR2 FQGNSA. V lost 5 bases to trimming and J lost 4 bases; unmatched junction nucleotides: 4.

This clonotype was observed at least ten times. The chain recombines TRBV29-1 with TRBJ2-7, with D unresolved. V lost 4 bases and J 2 bases, leaving 9 bases between the germline ends. The CDR3 sequence is 12 residues long. In germline, CDR1 is SQVTM, CDR2 ANQGSEA. The CDR3 region is CSVVEFTYEQYF. CDR3 DNA sequence: TGCAGCGTTGTAGAGTTCACCTACGAGCAGTACTTC.

This chain connects TRBV28 to TRBJ2-1, with a weak D call TRBD1 (6 bases). V dropped 5 bases and J dropped 6 bases, with 17 bases sitting between them. The germline V gene encodes CDR1 MDHEN and CDR2 SYDVKM. The CDR3 is 15 amino acids. CDR3 residues: CASSAPLGGVNEQFF. The CDR3 DNA reads as TGTGCCAGCAGTGCCCCTCTAGGGGGAGTCAATGAGCAGTTCTTC. Full variable domain (remainder filled in from reference TRBV28 and TRBJ2-1): DVKVTQSSRYLVKRTGEKVFLECVQDMDHENMFWYRQDPGLGLRLIYFSYDVKMKEKGDIPEGYSVSREKKERFSLILESASTNQTSMYLCASSAPLGGVNEQFFGPGTRLTVL.

This chain joins TRBV5-6 and TRBJ2-3, with TRBD2 matching over 11 bases. CDR3 length: 16 residues. The germline CDR1 and CDR2 sequences are SGHDT and YYEEEE. V was clipped by 0 bases and J by 2 bases; unmatched bases: 2. The CDR3 reads CASSLGLAGPTDTQYF. DNA for the CDR3: TGTGCCAGCAGCTTGGGACTAGCGGGACCCACAGATACGCAGTATTTT.

The chain joins TRBV30 to TRBJ2-7; D might be TRBD1 (6 bases). The ends were cut back, 1 base at V and 4 bases at J, with 11 bases in the middle. This CDR3 has 13 amino acids. Germline-derived CDR1 and CDR2 are GTSNPN and SVGIG (reference sequence). This CDR3 reads CAWSEGRGYEQYF. The CDR3 DNA follows: TGTGCCTGGAGTGAAGGCAGGGGATACGAGCAGTACTTC.

The CDR3 coding sequence is TGCAGTGCTAGAGACCGACAGCAGGGAGCTGAAGCTTTCTTT. Protein: CSARDRQQGAEAFF. V and J are TRBV20-1 and TRBJ1-1; D might be TRBD1 (5 bases). In germline, CDR1 is DFQATT, CDR2 SNEGSKA (reference sequence). V was cut by 0 bases and J by 6 bases, with 14 bases left in between. The CDR3 consists of 14 residues.

This clonotype was found many times. The V gene is TRBV3-1, the J gene TRBJ1-2; 8 positions agree with TRBD1. This CDR3 has 15 amino acids. The germline gives CDR1 LGHDT, CDR2 YNNKEL (reference sequence). V lost 8 bases and J lost 2; bases outside the gene matches: 10. The CDR3, as DNA: TGTGCCAGCTCTCGTATTGCAGGGGGCAACTATGGCTACACCTTC. It specifies CASSRIAGGNYGYTF.

This clonotype has only a few counts. The chain couples TRBV5-5 to TRBJ2-1; D is ambiguous. The CDR3 is made up of 12 amino acids. V was pared by 7 bases and J by 4 bases, with 9 bases between. CDR1 and CDR2 from the germline V gene are SGHKS and YYEKEE (reference sequence). The CDR3 DNA reads TGTGCCAGCGGTCAGGAGTACAATGAGCAGTTCTTC. Protein product: CASGQEYNEQFF.

The chain couples TRBV12-5 to TRBJ1-1; D gene unclear. The CDR3 totals 13 residues. Trimming left V 3 bases short and J 0 bases short, with 5 bases between. Germline lookup yields CDR1 LGHNT and CDR2 FRNRAP. The CDR3 here is CASGLEVNTEAFF. CDR3 DNA: TGTGCTAGTGGTTTAGAGGTGAACACTGAAGCTTTCTTT.

The CDR3 DNA reads TGCAGTGCCACCGGACTAGCGGGAGGTAACAATGAGCAGTTCTTC. Translation gives CSATGLAGGNNEQFF. The chain is built from TRBV20-1 and TRBJ2-1; 14 nucleotides agree with TRBD2. V shed 6 bases, J shed 5 bases, and the junction held 6 bases outside the gene matches. The CDR3 extends over 15 amino acids. The V gene's germline CDR1 is DFQATT and CDR2 SNEGSKA (reference sequence).

The chain has TRBV30 and TRBJ2-7; the D call may be TRBD1 or TRBD2 (5 bases each). Germline CDR1 and CDR2: GTSNPN and SVGIG (reference sequence). V lost 7 bases and J 3 bases, leaving 16 bases between the germline ends. This CDR3 is built from 13 residues. CDR3 amino acids: CALTGTEHYEQYF. Here the CDR3 DNA reads TGTGCCTTAACCGGGACCGAGCACTACGAGCAGTACTTC.

The V and J genes are TRBV15 and TRBJ2-6, with D unclear. The CDR3 has 15 amino acids. Trimming cost V 0 bases and J 0 bases, with 3 bases left between them. CDR1 is LNHNV and CDR2 is YYDKDF in the germline V gene (reference sequence). The CDR3 DNA reads TGTGCCACCAGCAGAGATCACTCTGGGGCCAACGTCCTGACTTTC. It specifies CATSRDHSGANVLTF.

This clonotype has a handful of counts. The chain links TRBV6-5 to TRBJ1-6, with 7 bases matching TRBD1. V shed 5 bases and J 2 bases; nucleotides not matched to a gene: 9. The length of the CDR3 is 17 residues. In germline, CDR1 is MNHEY, CDR2 SVGAGI. The CDR3 reads CASSTIMDRTYNSPLHF. The CDR3 coding sequence is TGTGCCAGCAGTACTATAATGGACAGGACCTATAATTCACCCCTCCACTTT.

This clonotype was detected a few times. This chain links TRBV20-1 with TRBJ1-2; no clear D. Trimming pared 1 base from V and 6 bases from J, leaving 9 bases between. Per germline, CDR1 DFQATT and CDR2 SNEGSKA (reference sequence). The CDR3 contains 12 residues. The CDR3 nucleotides are TGCAGTGCTAGAGGGCCTCTTGATGGCTACACCTTC. The encoded protein is CSARGPLDGYTF.

This clonotype appeared a few times. The chain joins TRBV29-1 to TRBJ1-1; TRBD1 agrees at 8 bases. The J segment lost 4 bases and the V segment lost 6 bases, leaving 4 bases of the junction unmatched. CDR1 and CDR2 from the germline V gene are SQVTM and ANQGSEA. The CDR3 consists of 12 residues. CDR3 region: CSVDRGTTEAFF. As DNA, the CDR3 is TGCAGCGTCGACAGGGGAACCACTGAAGCTTTCTTT.

The gene calls are TRBV9 and TRBJ1-1; D gene unclear. From germline, CDR1 is SGDLS and CDR2 YYNGEE. Trimming pared 0 bases from V and 5 bases from J, leaving 8 bases between. This CDR3 contains 13 residues. The CDR3 DNA reads TGTGCCAGCAGCGTAGAGGCGGGAACTGAAGCTTTCTTT. Its translation: CASSVEAGTEAFF.